The sequence of this TCR beta chain was determined in a study of blood T cell repertoires in COVID-19. Whole-study context: The United States, Italy and Spain were the sources of the acute and convalescent COVID-19 samples. T cells, B-cell-depleted T cells, or PBMCs supplied cDNA or gDNA.

V was pared by 6 bases and J by 3 bases, with 10 bases of the junction left unmatched. The CDR3 runs to 16 residues. Germline lookup yields CDR1 SNHLY and CDR2 FYNNEI. Assay: immunoSEQ multiplex PCR; the TCRdb copy retains only in-frame clones and omits some. The sample carries roughly 100,000 clones, approximately 86% recorded once. Sequenced input: peripheral blood. The sequence came from a woman over 75 with acute or convalescent COVID-19. This chain uses TRBV2 with TRBJ1-1; 10 bases map to TRBD1. The CDR3 reads CASRLTGGVGDTEAFF. The CDR3 bases are TGTGCCAGCAGACTGACAGGGGGCGTTGGGGACACTGAAGCTTTCTTT.